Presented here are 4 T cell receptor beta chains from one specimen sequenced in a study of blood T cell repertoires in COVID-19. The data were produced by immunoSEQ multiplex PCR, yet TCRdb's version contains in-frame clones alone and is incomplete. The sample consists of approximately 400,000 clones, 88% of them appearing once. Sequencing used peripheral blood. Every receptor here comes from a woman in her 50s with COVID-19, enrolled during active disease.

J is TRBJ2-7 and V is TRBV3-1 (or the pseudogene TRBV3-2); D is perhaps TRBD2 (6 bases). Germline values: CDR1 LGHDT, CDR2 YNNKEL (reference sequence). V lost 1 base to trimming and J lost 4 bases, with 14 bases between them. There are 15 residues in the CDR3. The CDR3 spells CASSQVGGVAYEQYF. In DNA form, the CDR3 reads TGTGCCAGCAGCCAAGTCGGGGGAGTGGCGTACGAGCAGTACTTC.

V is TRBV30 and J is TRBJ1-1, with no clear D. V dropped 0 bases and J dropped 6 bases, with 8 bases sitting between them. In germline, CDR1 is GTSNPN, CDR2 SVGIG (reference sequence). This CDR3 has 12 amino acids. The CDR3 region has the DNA TGTGCCTGGAGTGTCGTGACTCCTGAAGCTTTCTTT. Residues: CAWSVVTPEAFF.

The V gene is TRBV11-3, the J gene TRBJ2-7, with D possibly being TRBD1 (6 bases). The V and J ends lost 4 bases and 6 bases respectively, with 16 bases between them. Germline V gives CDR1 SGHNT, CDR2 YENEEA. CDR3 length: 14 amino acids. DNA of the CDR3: TGTGCCAGCAGCTCCCCCGACAGGATCCTCGAGCAGTACTTC. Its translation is CASSSPDRILEQYF.

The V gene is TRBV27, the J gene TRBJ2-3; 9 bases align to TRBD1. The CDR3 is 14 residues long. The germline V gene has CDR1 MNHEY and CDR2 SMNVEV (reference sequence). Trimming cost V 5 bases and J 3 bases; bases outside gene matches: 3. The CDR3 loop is CASSPGQGTDTQYF. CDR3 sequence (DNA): TGTGCCAGCAGTCCAGGACAGGGGACAGATACGCAGTATTTT.